This T cell receptor beta chain was recovered during a study of T-cell memory formation after mild COVID-19. The study's findings and limits: The study found contracting CD4+ clones mainly in CM and EM and contracting CD8+ clones in EMRA. Clones contracting across day 15 to 85 had a balanced CD4/CD8 profile; later expanding clones leaned CD4+.

This clonotype was counted a few times. Its antigen is still unknown. Germline lookup yields CDR1 DFQATT and CDR2 SNEGSKA (reference sequence). CDR3 length: 15 amino acids. The V end was cut by 5 bases, the J end by 2 bases, with 17 bases between. Using its own MiXCR run on the 5' RACE reads, TCRdb lists one record per CDR3 protein. Here the sample spans some 450,000 distinct CDR3 sequences, approximately 18% being singletons. Sequenced input: PBMCs or a T cell subset sorted from them (not recorded which). The rearrangement joins TRBV20-1 to TRBJ2-3, with D possibly TRBD2 on 5 matching bases. The source of this sequence is a man between 18 and 29 years old who had mild COVID-19 (a few samples of this study predate the infection). Cell type and time point are not known. For the CDR3, the DNA is TGCAGTGCTCCTCCGAGCGGCTTCTACACAGATACGCAGTATTTT. Its protein is CSAPPSGFYTDTQYF.